The clone carrying this T cell receptor (beta chain) has more than one count but fewer than ten. This entry belongs to a study of blood T cell repertoires in COVID-19. Data came from immunoSEQ multiplex PCR; TCRdb stores just in-frame clones and leaves some out. Here the sample spans 250,000 or so clones, about 79% being singletons. The CDR3 totals 11 residues. Germline lookup yields CDR1 DFQATT and CDR2 SNEGSKA (reference sequence). V was cut by 6 bases and J by 13 bases, with 15 bases left in between. Sample: peripheral blood. This clonotype originated in a man aged 40-55 years who had recovered from COVID-19. The rearrangement links TRBV20-1 to TRBJ2-2, with D possibly matching TRBD2 (5 bases). The CDR3, as DNA: TGCAGTGCCGAAGAGGGAGAGGGGCTGTTTTTT. It is translated as CSAEEGEGLFF.